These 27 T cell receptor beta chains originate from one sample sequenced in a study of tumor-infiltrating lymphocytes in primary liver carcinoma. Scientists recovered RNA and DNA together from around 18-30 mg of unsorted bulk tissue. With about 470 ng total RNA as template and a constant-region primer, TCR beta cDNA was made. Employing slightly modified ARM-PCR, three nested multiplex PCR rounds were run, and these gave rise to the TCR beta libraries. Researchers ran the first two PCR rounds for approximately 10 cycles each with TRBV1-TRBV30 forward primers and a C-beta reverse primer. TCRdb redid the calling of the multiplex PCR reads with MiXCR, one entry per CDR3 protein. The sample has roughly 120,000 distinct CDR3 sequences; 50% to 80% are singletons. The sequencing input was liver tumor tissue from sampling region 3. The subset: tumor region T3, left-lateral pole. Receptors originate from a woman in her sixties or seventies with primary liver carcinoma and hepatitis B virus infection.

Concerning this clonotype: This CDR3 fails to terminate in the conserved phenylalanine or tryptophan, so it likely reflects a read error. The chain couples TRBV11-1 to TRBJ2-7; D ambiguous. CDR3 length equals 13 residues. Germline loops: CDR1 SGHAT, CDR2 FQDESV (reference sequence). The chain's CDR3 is CASSLARSYEQYL. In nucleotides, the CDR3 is TGTGCCAGCAGTTTAGCCAGGAGTTACGAGCAGTACTTA.

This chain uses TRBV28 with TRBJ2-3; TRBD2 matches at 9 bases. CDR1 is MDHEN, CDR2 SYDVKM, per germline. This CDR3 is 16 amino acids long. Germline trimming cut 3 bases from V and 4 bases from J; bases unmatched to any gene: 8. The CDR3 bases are TGTGCCAGCAGTTTTCTTCCTAGCGGGACTCCAGATACGCAGTATTTT. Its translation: CASSFLPSGTPDTQYF.

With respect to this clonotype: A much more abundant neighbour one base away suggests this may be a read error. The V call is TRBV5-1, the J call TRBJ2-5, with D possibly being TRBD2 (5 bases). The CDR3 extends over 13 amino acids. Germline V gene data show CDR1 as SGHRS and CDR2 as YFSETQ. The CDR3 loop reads CASSLGQRETQHF. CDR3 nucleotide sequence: TGCGCCAGCAGCTTGGGTCAGAGGGAGACCCAGCACTTC.

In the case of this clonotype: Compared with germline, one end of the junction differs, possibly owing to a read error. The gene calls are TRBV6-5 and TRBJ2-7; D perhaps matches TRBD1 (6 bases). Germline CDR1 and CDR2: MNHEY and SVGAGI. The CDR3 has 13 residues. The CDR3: CASSRTQGSEHYF. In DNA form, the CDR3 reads TGTGCCAGCAGCCGCACTCAGGGGAGCGAGCACTACTTC.

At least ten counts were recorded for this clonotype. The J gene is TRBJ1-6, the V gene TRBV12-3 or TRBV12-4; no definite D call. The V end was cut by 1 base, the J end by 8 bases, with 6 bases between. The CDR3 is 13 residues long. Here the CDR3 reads CASSLVQDSPLHF. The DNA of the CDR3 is TGTGCCAGCAGTTTAGTACAAGATTCACCCCTCCACTTT.

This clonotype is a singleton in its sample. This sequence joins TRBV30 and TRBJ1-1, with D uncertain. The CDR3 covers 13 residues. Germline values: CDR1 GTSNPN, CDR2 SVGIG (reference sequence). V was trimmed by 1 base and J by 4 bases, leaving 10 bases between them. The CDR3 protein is CAWSAQMSTEAFF. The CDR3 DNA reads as TGTGCCTGGAGTGCACAAATGAGCACTGAAGCTTTCTTT.

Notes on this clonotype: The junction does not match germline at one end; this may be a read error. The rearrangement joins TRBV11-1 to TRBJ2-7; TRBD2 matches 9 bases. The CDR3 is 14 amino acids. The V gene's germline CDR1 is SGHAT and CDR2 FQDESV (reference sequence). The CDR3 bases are TGTGCAAGCAGCGGGAGGAGGGCCTCCTACGAGCAGTACTTC. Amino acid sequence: CASSGRRASYEQYF. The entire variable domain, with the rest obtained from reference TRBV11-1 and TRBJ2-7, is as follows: EAEVAQSPRYKITEKSQAVAFWCDPISGHATLYWYRQILGQGPELLVQFQDESVVDDSQLPKDRFSAERLKGVDSTLKIQPAELGDSAMYLCASSGRRASYEQYFGPGTRLTVT.

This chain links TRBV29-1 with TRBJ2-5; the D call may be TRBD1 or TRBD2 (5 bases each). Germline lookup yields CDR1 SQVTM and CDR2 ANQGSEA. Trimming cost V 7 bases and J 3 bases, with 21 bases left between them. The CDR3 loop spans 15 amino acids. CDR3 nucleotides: TGCAGCGCTGAGGATCAGGTGGGGCGGGAAGAGACCCAGTACTTC. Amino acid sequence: CSAEDQVGREETQYF. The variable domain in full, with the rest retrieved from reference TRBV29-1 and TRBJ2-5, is SAVISQKPSRDICQRGTSLTIQCQVDSQVTMMFWYRQQPGQSLTLIATANQGSEATYESGFVIDKFPISRPNLTFSTLTVSNMSPEDSSIYLCSAEDQVGREETQYFGPGTRLLVL.

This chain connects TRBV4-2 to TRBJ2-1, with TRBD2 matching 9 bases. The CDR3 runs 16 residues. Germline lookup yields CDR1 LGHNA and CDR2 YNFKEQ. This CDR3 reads CVSSTRESGRKNEQFF. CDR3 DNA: TGTGTAAGCAGCACGAGGGAAAGCGGGAGGAAAAATGAGCAGTTCTTC.

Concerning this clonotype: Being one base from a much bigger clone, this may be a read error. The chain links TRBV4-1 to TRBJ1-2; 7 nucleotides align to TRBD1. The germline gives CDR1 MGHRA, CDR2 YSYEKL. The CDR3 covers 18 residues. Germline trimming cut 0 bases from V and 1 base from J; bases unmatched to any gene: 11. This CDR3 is CASSQDMGWDRNNYGYTF. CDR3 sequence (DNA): TGCGCCAGCAGCCAAGATATGGGCTGGGACAGAAATAACTATGGCTACACCTTC.

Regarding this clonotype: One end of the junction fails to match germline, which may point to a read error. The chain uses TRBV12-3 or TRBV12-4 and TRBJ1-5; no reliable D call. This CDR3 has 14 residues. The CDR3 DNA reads TGTGCCAGCAGTTTTTCTAACCCCAATCAGCCCCAACATTTT. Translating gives CASSFSNPNQPQHF.

The CDR3 spells CASSLGTNGRGEQFF. The DNA of the CDR3 is TGTGCCAGCAGTTTGGGGACTAACGGGAGAGGTGAGCAGTTCTTC. The chain carries TRBV27 and TRBJ2-1, with TRBD2 matching over 7 bases. Germline CDR1 and CDR2: MNHEY and SMNVEV (reference sequence). This CDR3 is built from 15 residues. The V gene end was trimmed by 3 bases and the J gene end by 9 bases; junction bases not matched to a gene: 11.

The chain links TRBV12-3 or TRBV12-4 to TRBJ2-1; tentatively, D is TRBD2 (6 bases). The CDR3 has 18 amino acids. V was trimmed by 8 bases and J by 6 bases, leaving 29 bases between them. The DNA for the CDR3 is TGTGCCAGCCGTCGGGGAGGAGTGGGAGAGTCCGCCTTCAATGAGCAGTTCTTC. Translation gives CASRRGGVGESAFNEQFF.

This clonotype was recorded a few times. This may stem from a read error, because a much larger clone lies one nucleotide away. In DNA form, the CDR3 reads TGCAGCGTTGCCTCCGGGACAGATATGCAGTATTTT. It encodes CSVASGTDMQYF. V is TRBV29-1 and J is TRBJ2-3; 7 positions match TRBD1. Germline CDR1 is SQVTM and CDR2 is ANQGSEA. CDR3 length equals 12 residues.

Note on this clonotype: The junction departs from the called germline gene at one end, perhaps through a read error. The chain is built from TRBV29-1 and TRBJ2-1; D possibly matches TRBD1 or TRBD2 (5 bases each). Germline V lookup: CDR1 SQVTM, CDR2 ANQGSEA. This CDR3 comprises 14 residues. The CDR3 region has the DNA TGCAGCGGGAGGACGGGGCGACCCTTCAATGAGCAGCTCTTC. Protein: CSGRTGRPFNEQLF.

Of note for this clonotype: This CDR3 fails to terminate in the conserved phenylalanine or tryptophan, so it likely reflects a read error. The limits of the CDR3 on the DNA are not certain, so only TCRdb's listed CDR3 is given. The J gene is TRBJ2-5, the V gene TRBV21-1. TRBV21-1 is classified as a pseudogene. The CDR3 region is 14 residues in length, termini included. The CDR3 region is CASSKVTFQETQYY.

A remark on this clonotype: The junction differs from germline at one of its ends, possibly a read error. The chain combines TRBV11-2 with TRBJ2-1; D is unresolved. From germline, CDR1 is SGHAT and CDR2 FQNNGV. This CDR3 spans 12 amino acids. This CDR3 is CTSSPGLTERFF. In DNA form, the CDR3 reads TGTACCAGCAGCCCTGGCCTAACTGAGCGGTTCTTC.

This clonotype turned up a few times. The CDR3 reads CASSRGGGRTYEQYF. The CDR3 nucleotides read TGCGCCAGCAGCCGCGGGGGCGGGAGGACCTACGAGCAGTACTTC. The chain is built from TRBV5-1 and TRBJ2-7; TRBD2 matches at 8 bases. The CDR3 spans 15 residues. Germline V CDR1 and CDR2: SGHRS, YFSETQ. The junction had 8 bases not matched to a gene; V was cut back by 4 bases and J by 2 bases.

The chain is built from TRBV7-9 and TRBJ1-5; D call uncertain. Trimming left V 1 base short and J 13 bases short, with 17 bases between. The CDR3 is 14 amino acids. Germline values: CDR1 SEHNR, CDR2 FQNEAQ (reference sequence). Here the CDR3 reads CASSLEGAYLPQHF. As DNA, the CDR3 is TGTGCCAGCAGCTTAGAGGGTGCCTATCTGCCTCAGCATTTT.

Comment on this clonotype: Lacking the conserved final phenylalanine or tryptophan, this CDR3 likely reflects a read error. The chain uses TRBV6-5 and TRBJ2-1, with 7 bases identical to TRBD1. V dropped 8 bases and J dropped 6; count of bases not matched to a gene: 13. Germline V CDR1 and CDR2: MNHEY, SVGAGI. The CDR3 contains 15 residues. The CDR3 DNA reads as TGTGCCAGCGGGTCGAGGGACAGAAGAATCAATGAGCAGTTCCTC. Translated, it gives CASGSRDRRINEQFL.

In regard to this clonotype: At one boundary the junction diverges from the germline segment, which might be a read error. CDR3 in DNA: TGTGTCAGCAGCACCCGGGGACTAGCGGGGGAGACCCAGTACTTC. It specifies CVSSTRGLAGETQYF. This chain uses TRBV28 with TRBJ2-5; TRBD2 agrees at 13 bases. The CDR3 consists of 15 residues. The germline CDR1 and CDR2 sequences are MDHEN and SYDVKM.

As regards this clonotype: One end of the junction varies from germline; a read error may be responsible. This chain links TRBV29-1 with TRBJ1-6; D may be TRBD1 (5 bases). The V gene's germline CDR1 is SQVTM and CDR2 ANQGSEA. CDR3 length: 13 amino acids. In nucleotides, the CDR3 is TGCAGCGCCGGACATGGTGGCAATTCACCCCTCTACTTT. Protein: CSAGHGGNSPLYF.

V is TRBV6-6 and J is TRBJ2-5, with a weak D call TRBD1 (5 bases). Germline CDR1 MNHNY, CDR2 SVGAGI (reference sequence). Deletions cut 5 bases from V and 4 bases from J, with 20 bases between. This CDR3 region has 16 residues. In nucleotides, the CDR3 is TGTGCCAGCAGTCCTCAGGGCTGGGCCGCCCGAGAGACCCAGTACTTC. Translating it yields CASSPQGWAARETQYF.

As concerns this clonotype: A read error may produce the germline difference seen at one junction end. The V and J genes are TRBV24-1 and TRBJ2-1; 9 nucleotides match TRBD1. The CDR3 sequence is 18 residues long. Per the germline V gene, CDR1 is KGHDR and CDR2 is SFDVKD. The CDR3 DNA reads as TGTGCCACCAGTGACTCCCTTCGTACAGGGGGCTCCTACGATGAGCAATTCTTC. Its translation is CATSDSLRTGGSYDEQFF.

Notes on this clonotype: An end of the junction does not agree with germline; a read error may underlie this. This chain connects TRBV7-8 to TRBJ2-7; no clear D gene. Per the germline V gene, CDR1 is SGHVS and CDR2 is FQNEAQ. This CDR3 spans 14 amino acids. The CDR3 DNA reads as TGTGCCAGCAACTTAACAAGGCGGTCCTACGAGCAGTACTTC. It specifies CASNLTRRSYEQYF.

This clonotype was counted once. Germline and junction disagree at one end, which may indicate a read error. The CDR3 nucleotides read TGCGCCAGCAGTTACTCAGTCCACTTCTACGAGCAGTACTTC. Its protein product is CASSYSVHFYEQYF. The V gene is TRBV6-5, the J gene TRBJ2-7; D is undetermined. This CDR3 is 14 amino acids long. Germline-derived CDR1 and CDR2 are MNHEY and SVGAGI.

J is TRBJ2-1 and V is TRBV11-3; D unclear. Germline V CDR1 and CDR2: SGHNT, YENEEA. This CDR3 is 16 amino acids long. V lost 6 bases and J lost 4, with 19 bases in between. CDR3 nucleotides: TGTGCCAGCAGTCCCCCCGGAGATCTCAATTACAATGAGCAGTTCTTC. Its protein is CASSPPGDLNYNEQFF.